The source of this T cell receptor (beta chain) is a study of blood T cell repertoires in COVID-19. Study at large: The United States, Italy and Spain supplied acute and convalescent COVID-19 samples.

CDR3 length equals 15 residues. The germline CDR1 and CDR2 sequences are MNHNS and SASEGT. V lost 1 base and J lost 13, with 19 bases in between. The protocol was immunoSEQ multiplex PCR, while the TCRdb copy is restricted to in-frame clones and leaves out a portion. The sample lists around 67,000 clones, roughly nine tenths occurring once. This receptor was identified in an elderly woman with acute or convalescent COVID-19. The specimen was peripheral blood. This chain connects TRBV6-1 to TRBJ1-4, with TRBD1 as a possible D gene (6 bases). CDR3 amino acids: CASSEEGGRGGGLFF. The CDR3 DNA sequence: TGTGCCAGCAGTGAAGAGGGGGGGAGGGGTGGAGGACTGTTTTTT.